Listed here are 5 T cell receptor beta chains from one sample, sequenced in a study of CD8+ T cells in alopecia areata. Treatment reported: oral pan-JAK inhibitor, 5-10 mg twice daily. Reverse transcription of extracted RNA yielded cDNA, which provided the sequencing template. Repertoires were generated with immunoSEQ multiplex PCR, while TCRdb's copy carries only in-frame clones and drops some. The sample includes some 150,000 clones, 85% to 90% of them seen just once. This sample comprised CD8+ T cells sorted from blood, obtained at week 4, from a patient treated with tofacitinib. The receptors were gathered from a human donor with alopecia areata.

The chain joins TRBV7-3 to TRBJ2-3, with D possibly being TRBD2 (7 bases). CDR1 and CDR2 from the germline V gene are SGHTA and FQGTGA. The CDR3 is made up of 15 amino acids. Deletions cut 0 bases from V and 2 bases from J, with 9 bases between. The CDR3 protein is CASSLTGGHTDTQYF. The DNA for the CDR3 is TGTGCCAGCAGCTTAACCGGGGGGCACACAGATACGCAGTATTTT.

CDR3 loop: CASSQVNEGSNTEAFF. The CDR3 nucleotides read TGCGCCAGCAGCCAAGTGAATGAGGGGTCGAACACTGAAGCTTTCTTT. The chain joins TRBV4-1 to TRBJ1-1; tentative D call: TRBD1 (5 bases). Germline values: CDR1 MGHRA, CDR2 YSYEKL. CDR3 length equals 16 residues. V gave up 1 base and J gave up 1 base, with 13 bases separating them.

The chain uses TRBV5-1 and TRBJ1-1; D unclear. The CDR3 has 13 residues. Per the germline V gene, CDR1 is SGHRS and CDR2 is YFSETQ. V dropped 0 bases and J dropped 5 bases, with 8 bases sitting between them. DNA for the CDR3: TGCGCCAGCAGCTTGGCCTTGGGGACTGAAGCTTTCTTT. It yields the protein CASSLALGTEAFF.

This clone appeared a single time. The CDR3 carries no conserved terminal phenylalanine or tryptophan, so it likely arises from a read error. The DNA is left out, because the CDR3 cannot be placed on it with certainty; the CDR3 is given as TCRdb lists it. The chain joins TRBV29-1 to TRBJ2-7; TRBD2, the D gene given by the table, was not confirmed from the DNA. Germline V gene lookup returns CDR1 SQVTM and CDR2 ANQGSEA. Termini included, the CDR3 measures 12 amino acids. CDR3: CSVVGTSGRVII.

The chain has TRBV29-1 and TRBJ2-1; a possible D gene is TRBD1 (6 bases). The CDR3 consists of 14 residues. Germline-derived CDR1 and CDR2 are SQVTM and ANQGSEA. The CDR3 reads CRAGRDIRSNEQFF. CDR3 coding DNA: TGCAGGGCTGGCCGGGACATTCGATCCAATGAGCAGTTCTTC.